This T cell receptor (beta chain) was observed in a study of T cells after yellow fever vaccination. This clonotype has only a few counts. Its specificity is unknown. Production of TCR cDNA was by 5'RACE template switching, which also added a universal primer site and UMIs. TCRdb re-derived calls from the 5' RACE reads in MiXCR, one entry per CDR3 protein. The sample has approximately 130,000 distinct CDR3 sequences; approximately 16% are singletons. Overall study results and limits: Peak timing came faster in the weaker secondary response, day 5 versus 15. Most primary-vaccination clones recurred post-booster (around 95% CD4, about 90% CD8).

V was trimmed by 3 bases and J by 2 bases, leaving 12 bases between them. This CDR3 comprises 15 residues. The germline gives CDR1 MNHEY, CDR2 SMNVEV (reference sequence). This chain connects TRBV27 to TRBJ2-3, with D perhaps TRBD2 (5 bases). The specimen was CD8+ T cells sorted from PBMCs, collected 5 days after the yellow fever booster vaccination. This TCR was sampled from a young man who received the YFV17D yellow fever vaccine. The CDR3 region has the DNA TGTGCCAGCAGTTTTGGCGGGTCCGACACAGATACGCAGTATTTT. It translates to CASSFGGSDTDTQYF.